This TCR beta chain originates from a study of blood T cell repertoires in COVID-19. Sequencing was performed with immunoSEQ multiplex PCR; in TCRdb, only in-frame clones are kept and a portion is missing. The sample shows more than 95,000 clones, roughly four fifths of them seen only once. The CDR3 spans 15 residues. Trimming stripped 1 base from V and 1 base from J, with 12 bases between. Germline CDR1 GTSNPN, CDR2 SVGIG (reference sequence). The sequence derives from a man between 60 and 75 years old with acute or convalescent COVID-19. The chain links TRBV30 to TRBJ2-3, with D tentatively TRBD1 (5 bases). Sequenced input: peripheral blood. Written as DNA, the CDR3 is TGTGCCTGGAGTGATGATCAGGGCGGCACAGATACGCAGTATTTT. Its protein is CAWSDDQGGTDTQYF.